Listed below are T cell receptor beta chains from one sample, sequenced in a study of regulatory T cells in long-lasting Graves disease. TCRdb reprocessed the multiplex PCR reads via MiXCR and lists one record per CDR3 protein. The top ten clones hold 28% of a sample with a few hundred thousand distinct CDR3 sequences, more than 20% of them seen once. The starting material was peripheral blood mononuclear cells (PBMCs), obtained when the disease was refractory, from a patient treated with antithyroid drugs. The source of these receptors is a woman in her 40s with Graves disease. Each CDR3 is given without its conserved first and last residue. A D gene is named only where the DNA matches it firmly.

J | V | D | CDR3
TRBJ1-3 | TRBV6-5 | NA | ASSSPGPLV
TRBJ2-5 | TRBV5-1 | TRBD1 | ASSPRDSRSETQY
TRBJ1-5 | TRBV6-1 | NA | ASSEAAGAIQPQH
TRBJ2-2 | TRBV29-1 | TRBD1 | SVGTWGTGRTGELF
TRBJ2-2 | TRBV28 | TRBD2 | ASSFLAGEDTGELF
TRBJ2-4 | TRBV20-1 | TRBD2 | SASIAGRGKNIQY
TRBJ2-2 | TRBV7-8 | TRBD2 | ASSLDSLAANTGELF
TRBJ1-1 | TRBV5-6 | NA | ASSSPPWAEAF
TRBJ2-7 | TRBV11-2 | NA | ASSLKPGYEQY
TRBJ2-2 | TRBV6-9 | TRBD2 | ASSYSLAGDTGELF
TRBJ1-5 | TRBV28 | NA | ASGEVGGHYNQPQH
TRBJ2-2 | TRBV10-1 | NA | ASSLRASPTGELF
TRBJ1-1 | TRBV20-1 | NA | SARVRKPLRANTEAF
TRBJ2-7 | TRBV6-1 | TRBD2 | ASSNTGTRGEQY
TRBJ1-4 | TRBV5-1 | NA | ASSRNDRNEKLF
TRBJ2-2 | TRBV5-1 | NA | ASSRQPGELF
TRBJ1-4 | TRBV28 | NA | ASSLKTQPSSTNEKLF
TRBJ1-2 | TRBV5-1 | TRBD1 | ASSTTGGAYGYT
TRBJ2-5 | TRBV27 | NA | ASSWTSAPKETQY
TRBJ2-5 | TRBV10-3 | NA | AISDLSGVQETQY
TRBJ1-1 | TRBV6-5 | NA | ASSYLGLGTEAF
TRBJ2-5 | TRBV12-3/TRBV12-4 | NA | ASSNTEAQY
TRBJ2-5 | TRBV20-1 | TRBD1 | SATQGAVQETQY
TRBJ2-7 | TRBV12-3/TRBV12-4 | NA | ASGNAGGLY
TRBJ2-5 | TRBV12-3/TRBV12-4 | TRBD2 | ASSELADPLETQY
TRBJ1-1 | TRBV11-2 | NA | ASSPTMDRNTEAF
TRBJ2-7 | TRBV5-6 | TRBD2 | ASSDSGSSAEQY
TRBJ2-5 | TRBV11-2 | TRBD2 | ASSLAPAGVETQY
TRBJ1-4 | TRBV7-9 | TRBD1 | ASSLASGTAY
TRBJ2-3 | TRBV11-2 | TRBD1 | ASSRQGGTDTQY
TRBJ2-5 | TRBV7-9 | NA | ASSGLALAPRETQY
TRBJ1-3 | TRBV5-6 | NA | ASSLVAGAIPGNTIY
TRBJ2-5 | TRBV7-9 | NA | ASSFREVAETQY
TRBJ1-1 | TRBV10-3 | NA | AISEQLGTEAF
TRBJ1-5 | TRBV6-1 | NA | ASSDGGVGNQPQH
TRBJ1-5 | TRBV24-1 | NA | ATSEGVGSNQPQH
TRBJ2-5 | TRBV27 | TRBD2 | ASSSGLAGVGETQY
TRBJ1-5 | TRBV19 | NA | ASSKQGISIRNQPQH
TRBJ2-1 | TRBV20-1 | TRBD2 | SAKSWGVAGVVEQF
TRBJ2-3 | TRBV28 | TRBD2 | ASGLAGATQY
TRBJ2-2 | TRBV5-1 | NA | ASSLVLGGGELF
TRBJ2-7 | TRBV27 | NA | ASSSQGSYEQY